Described below is a single TCR beta chain sequence and its context. The antigen remains unidentified. Sample time point: week 23, last vaccination. Vaccine doses each comprised 300 ug of mutant IDH1 20-mer peptide, with topical imiquimod. Donors had new IDH1-mutant astrocytomas of WHO grade 3 or 4 (ATRX-lost). The CDR3 spans 16 residues. Trimming took 0 bases from V and 8 from J, leaving 19 bases between them. Germline CDR1 and CDR2: SNHLY and FYNNEI. This record comes from a study of a mutant IDH1 vaccine in newly diagnosed glioma. Study in general: The vaccination schedule gave patients eight doses in weeks 1, 3, 5, 7, 11, 15, 19 and 23. Treated patients, averaging around 40 years, were roughly 60% male and about 38% female. Therapy received beforehand was radiotherapy, temozolomide, or both, with most patients given both.

Here immunoSEQ multiplex PCR was the method, and the copy in TCRdb shows in-frame clones only, minus some. The repertoire holds roughly 52,000 clones, with 80% as singletons. This receptor was obtained from a man aged 40-49 years with glioma. The genes are TRBV2 and TRBJ1-2; D perhaps matches TRBD1 (5 bases). Source: PBMCs, taken from a glioma patient whose treatment included an IDH1 peptide vaccine. This CDR3 is CASSEAGSSSRTGYTF. The CDR3 DNA reads TGTGCCAGCAGTGAAGCGGGTTCCTCGTCGCGGACAGGCTACACCTTC.